Included here is one T cell receptor beta chain sequence, with context. Per the original methods: Estimates of nucleated cell counts were drawn from the amplification of reference gene primers. Clones were read by immunoSEQ multiplex PCR, and TCRdb kept only the in-frame ones, dropping some. D and trimming were read from the DNA, whereas the V and J calls and clone size are those reported in that table. Of roughly 230,000 clones in the sample, more than 75% were seen once. The data belong to a study of blood T cell repertoires in COVID-19. As for the study in general: The origin of the acute and convalescent COVID-19 samples was the United States, Italy and Spain.

CDR3 length: 12 amino acids. V lost 5 bases to trimming and J lost 5 bases, with 9 bases between them. The germline gives CDR1 SEHNR, CDR2 FQNEAQ (reference sequence). A COVID-19 case had been met by exposed participants during the 2 weeks before study entry. The TCR sequence derives from a woman aged 45-65 years who had been exposed to COVID-19. This chain links TRBV7-9 with TRBJ1-2; D ambiguous. What was sequenced was PBMCs or T cells enriched from blood (not recorded which). The CDR3 DNA sequence: TGTGCCAGCAGCCGCGACACTTATGGCTACACCTTC. Protein product: CASSRDTYGYTF.